The rows below give T cell receptor beta chains drawn from one sample of a study of molecular identifiers for immune sequencing clone quantification. TCRdb re-called the PCR reads through MiXCR, storing one row per CDR3 protein. The table lists 550,000 to 750,000 distinct CDR3 sequences, 20% of them singletons. Input material: naive CD8+ T cells from blood, with Jurkat cell RNA spiked in. The receptors shown here come from a human donor in good health. Some libraries in this study had Jurkat cell RNA spiked in. Both conserved end residues are part of each CDR3. Size is omitted from some rows. Given values are once, few, many or a class for expanded clones.

v_call	j_call	clone_size	cdr3_aa
TRBV20-1	TRBJ1-4	many	CSARDVRTDNEKLFF
TRBV28	TRBJ1-2	many	CASSLLFGYGYTF
TRBV6-4	TRBJ2-3	many	CASSARSTDTQYF
TRBV11-2	TRBJ1-5	many	CASSLDANQPQHF
TRBV4-2	TRBJ2-5	.	CASSQEATARGTQYF
TRBV20-1	TRBJ2-1	many	CSATDSLKGEQFF
TRBV10-2	TRBJ2-1	.	CASSEKDGGLFF
TRBV27	TRBJ2-1	few	CASSLQGPGSYNEQFF
TRBV20-1	TRBJ2-7	many	CSASGVAVGEQYF
TRBV3-1	TRBJ2-3	.	CASSGVSQGVDTQYF
TRBV19	TRBJ2-1	few	CASSGSEALYNEQFF
TRBV19	TRBJ2-7	few	CASRGTGGPYEQYF
TRBV30	TRBJ2-5	few	CAWSVELLEETQYF
TRBV6-2/TRBV6-3	TRBJ2-3	many	CASSSLSLLAQTDTQYF
TRBV24-1	TRBJ2-5	many	CATSERTGPNTQYF
TRBV29-1	TRBJ1-1	many	CSVGQENTEAFF
TRBV4-1	TRBJ2-7	many	CASSQGDISYEQYF
TRBV20-1	TRBJ2-5	many	CSARASGAQYF
TRBV6-5	TRBJ1-5	many	CASSRTSNQPQHF
TRBV4-3	TRBJ1-2	many	CASSQDRGTEGYTF
TRBV5-6	TRBJ2-3	few	CASSFWLQPITDTQYF
TRBV9	TRBJ1-1	.	CASSVGSGVGAEAFF
TRBV28	TRBJ1-5	few	CASSSDSEGNQPQHF
TRBV6-5	TRBJ2-7	many	CASSSLTTGIFYEQYF
TRBV13	TRBJ2-1	.	CASSPPPRSYNEQFF
TRBV7-9	TRBJ2-1	.	CASSLDGSSYNEQSF
TRBV4-1	TRBJ2-3	many	CASRQTSGLTDTQYF